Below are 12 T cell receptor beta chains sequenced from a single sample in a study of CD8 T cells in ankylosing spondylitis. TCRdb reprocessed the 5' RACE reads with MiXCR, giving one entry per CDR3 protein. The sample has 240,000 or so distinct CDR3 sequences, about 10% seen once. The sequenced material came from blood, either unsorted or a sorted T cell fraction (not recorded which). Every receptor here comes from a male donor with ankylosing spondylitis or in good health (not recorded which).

CDR3 residues: CASRTHRGIGTEAFF. CDR3 in DNA: TGTGCCAGCAGGACACACAGGGGGATCGGCACTGAAGCTTTCTTT. The chain combines TRBV28 with TRBJ1-1; TRBD1 aligns across 8 bases. The CDR3 loop spans 15 amino acids. The J segment lost 4 bases and the V segment lost 6 bases, leaving 10 bases of the junction unmatched. Germline loops: CDR1 MDHEN, CDR2 SYDVKM.

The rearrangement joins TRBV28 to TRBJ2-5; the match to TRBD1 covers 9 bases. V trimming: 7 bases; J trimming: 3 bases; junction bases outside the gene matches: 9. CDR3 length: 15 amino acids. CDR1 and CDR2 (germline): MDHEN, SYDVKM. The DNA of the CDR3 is TGTGCCAGCACCCATTCGGGGACAGGGAAAGAGACCCAGTACTTC. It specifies CASTHSGTGKETQYF.

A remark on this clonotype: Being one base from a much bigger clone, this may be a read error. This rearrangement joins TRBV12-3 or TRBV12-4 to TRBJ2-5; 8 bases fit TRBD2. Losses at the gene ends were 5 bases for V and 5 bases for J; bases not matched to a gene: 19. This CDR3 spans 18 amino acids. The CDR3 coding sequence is TGTGCCAGCAGTAGACTAGCGATTATTGACCGAGGGGTGGAGACCCAGTACTTC. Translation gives CASSRLAIIDRGVETQYF.

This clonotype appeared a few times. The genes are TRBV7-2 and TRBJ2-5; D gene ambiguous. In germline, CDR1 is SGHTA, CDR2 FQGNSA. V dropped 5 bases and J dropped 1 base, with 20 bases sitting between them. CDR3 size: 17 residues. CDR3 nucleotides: TGTGCCAGCAGCCCCCCCCCCGGGTCCCCGGCCCAAGAGACCCAGTACTTC. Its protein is CASSPPPGSPAQETQYF.

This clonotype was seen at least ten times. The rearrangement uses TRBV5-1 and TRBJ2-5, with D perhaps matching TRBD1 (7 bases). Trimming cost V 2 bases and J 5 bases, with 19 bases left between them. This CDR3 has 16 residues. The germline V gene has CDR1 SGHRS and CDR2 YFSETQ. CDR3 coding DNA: TGCGCCAGCAGCTTCACGGAGGGGGCCGGTATTGAGACCCAGTACTTC. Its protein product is CASSFTEGAGIETQYF.

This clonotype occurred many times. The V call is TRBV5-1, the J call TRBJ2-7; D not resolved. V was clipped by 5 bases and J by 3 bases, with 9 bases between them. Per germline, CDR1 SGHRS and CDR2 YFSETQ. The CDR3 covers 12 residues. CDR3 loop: CASRETDYEQYF. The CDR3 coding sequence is TGCGCCAGCAGGGAGACGGACTACGAGCAGTACTTC.

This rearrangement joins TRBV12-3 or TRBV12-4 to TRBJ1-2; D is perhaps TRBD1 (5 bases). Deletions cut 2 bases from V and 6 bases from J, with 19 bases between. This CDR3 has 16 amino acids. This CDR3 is CASSLTALRGSNGYTF. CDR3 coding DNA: TGTGCCAGCAGTTTAACCGCGCTAAGGGGATCCAATGGCTACACCTTC.

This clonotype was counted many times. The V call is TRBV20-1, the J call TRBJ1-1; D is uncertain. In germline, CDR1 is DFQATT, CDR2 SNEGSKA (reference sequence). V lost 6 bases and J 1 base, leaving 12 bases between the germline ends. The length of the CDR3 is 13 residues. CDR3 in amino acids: CSAKGPSNTEAFF. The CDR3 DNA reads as TGCAGTGCCAAAGGCCCGTCGAACACTGAAGCTTTCTTT.

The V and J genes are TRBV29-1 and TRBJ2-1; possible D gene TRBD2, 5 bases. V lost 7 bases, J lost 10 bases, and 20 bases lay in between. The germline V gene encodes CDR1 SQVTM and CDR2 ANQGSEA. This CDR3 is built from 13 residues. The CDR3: CSARPGVNSEQFF. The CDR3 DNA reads TGCAGCGCCCGCCCCGGGGTAAATAGCGAGCAGTTCTTC.

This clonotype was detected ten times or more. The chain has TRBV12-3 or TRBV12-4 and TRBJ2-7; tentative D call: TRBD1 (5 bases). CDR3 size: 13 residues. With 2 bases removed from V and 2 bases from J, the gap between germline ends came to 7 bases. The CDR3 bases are TGTGCCAGCAGTTTACAGGGTACCTACGAGCAGTACTTC. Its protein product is CASSLQGTYEQYF.

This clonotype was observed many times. The CDR3, as DNA: TGTGCCACCAGCCCAGAGATGTTCGGGGTGATAACGGAAAACTCTGGGGCCAACGTCCTGACTTTC. It codes for CATSPEMFGVITENSGANVLTF. V and J are TRBV15 and TRBJ2-6; D might be TRBD2 (5 bases). With 5 bases removed from V and 0 bases from J, the gap between germline ends came to 29 bases. Germline assignment: CDR1 LNHNV and CDR2 YYDKDF (reference sequence). The length of the CDR3 is 22 residues. Complete variable domain (other parts from reference TRBV15 and TRBJ2-6): DAMVIQNPRYQVTQFGKPVTLSCSQTLNHNVMYWYQQKSSQAPKLLFHYYDKDFNNEADTPDNFQSRRPNTSFCFLDIRSPGLGDTAMYLCATSPEMFGVITENSGANVLTFGAGSRLTVL.

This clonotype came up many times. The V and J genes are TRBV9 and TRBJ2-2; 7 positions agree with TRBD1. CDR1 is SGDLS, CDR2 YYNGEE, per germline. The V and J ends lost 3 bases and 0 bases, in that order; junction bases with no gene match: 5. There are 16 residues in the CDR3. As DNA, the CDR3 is TGTGCCAGCAGCGGAACGGGACAGTCGAACACCGGGGAGCTGTTTTTT. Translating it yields CASSGTGQSNTGELFF.